These T cell receptor beta chains were read from a single sample in a study of blood T cell repertoires in COVID-19. Libraries were prepared by immunoSEQ multiplex PCR; TCRdb keeps only in-frame clonotypes and omits some of them. Of 73,000 or so clones listed, about 83% are singletons. Sequencing input: peripheral blood. Receptor source: a man aged 45-60 years with active COVID-19. Both conserved end residues are part of each CDR3. The D gene is left open where the match is weak. Size is omitted from some rows. Given values are once, few, many or a class for expanded clones.

d_gene: -; abundance: -; len: 15; j_gene: TRBJ1-1; v_gene: TRBV7-9; CDR3aa: CASSPQGRMNTEAFF; CDR3nt: TGTGCCAGCAGTCCTCAGGGCAGAATGAACACTGAAGCTTTCTTT
d_gene: -; abundance: once; len: 15; j_gene: TRBJ1-2; v_gene: TRBV5-6; CDR3aa: CASSFGPSLDYGYTF; CDR3nt: TGTGCCAGCAGCTTCGGTCCTTCCCTTGACTATGGCTACACCTTC
d_gene: -; abundance: -; len: 12; j_gene: TRBJ1-2; v_gene: TRBV6-5; CDR3aa: CASSLGGSGYTF; CDR3nt: TGTGCCAGCAGCCTAGGAGGCTCGGGCTACACCTTC
d_gene: -; abundance: -; len: 13; j_gene: TRBJ1-4; v_gene: TRBV5-1; CDR3aa: CASSLRAREKLFF; CDR3nt: TGCGCCAGCAGCTTGCGAGCGAGAGAAAAACTGTTTTTT
d_gene: TRBD2; abundance: -; len: 16; j_gene: TRBJ2-6; v_gene: TRBV5-1; CDR3aa: CASSLGGSSGANVLTF; CDR3nt: TGCGCCAGCAGCTTAGGCGGGAGCTCTGGGGCCAACGTCCTGACTTTC
d_gene: TRBD1; abundance: -; len: 15; j_gene: TRBJ2-3; v_gene: TRBV5-1; CDR3aa: CASSLAAPGGDTQYF; CDR3nt: TGCGCCAGCAGCTTGGCCGCCCCAGGGGGAGATACGCAGTATTTT
d_gene: TRBD2; abundance: -; len: 16; j_gene: TRBJ2-3; v_gene: TRBV15; CDR3aa: CATSSAGGGSTDTQYF; CDR3nt: TGTGCCACCAGCAGCGCGGGGGGAGGAAGCACAGATACGCAGTATTTT
d_gene: TRBD2; abundance: -; len: 17; j_gene: TRBJ2-2; v_gene: TRBV18; CDR3aa: CASSLIAGATNTGELFF; CDR3nt: TGTGCCAGCTCACTAATAGCGGGGGCCACGAACACCGGGGAGCTGTTTTTT
d_gene: TRBD1; abundance: -; len: 15; j_gene: TRBJ1-5; v_gene: TRBV4-2; CDR3aa: CASSHGTGGGQPQHF; CDR3nt: TGTGCCAGCAGCCACGGGACAGGGGGAGGTCAGCCCCAGCATTTT
d_gene: -; abundance: -; len: 14; j_gene: TRBJ1-2; v_gene: TRBV28; CDR3aa: CASRGQRRIYGYTF; CDR3nt: TGTGCCAGCCGAGGACAACGGCGTATCTATGGCTACACCTTC
d_gene: -; abundance: -; len: 13; j_gene: TRBJ2-5; v_gene: TRBV5-1; CDR3aa: CASSLASEGTQYF; CDR3nt: TGCGCCAGCAGCTTGGCTAGTGAAGGGACCCAGTACTTC
d_gene: TRBD1; abundance: -; len: 16; j_gene: TRBJ2-2; v_gene: TRBV5-5; CDR3aa: CASSGDRGLNTGELFF; CDR3nt: TGTGCCAGCAGCGGGGACAGGGGGCTAAACACCGGGGAGCTGTTTTTT
d_gene: TRBD1; abundance: -; len: 17; j_gene: TRBJ1-1; v_gene: TRBV19; CDR3aa: CASSRPGQFSMNTEAFF; CDR3nt: TGTGCCAGTAGTCGCCCGGGACAGTTTTCCATGAACACTGAAGCTTTCTTT
d_gene: TRBD2; abundance: -; len: 15; j_gene: TRBJ2-6; v_gene: TRBV6-2/TRBV6-3; CDR3aa: CASSWGGSGANVLTF; CDR3nt: TGTGCCAGCAGTTGGGGGGGCTCTGGGGCCAACGTCCTGACTTTC
d_gene: -; abundance: -; len: 18; j_gene: TRBJ2-2; v_gene: TRBV4-1; CDR3aa: CASSQEGSPGANTGELFF; CDR3nt: TGCGCCAGCAGCCAAGAAGGGTCGCCGGGAGCGAACACCGGGGAGCTGTTTTTT
d_gene: -; abundance: -; len: 16; j_gene: TRBJ2-7; v_gene: TRBV14; CDR3aa: CASSQDHGGGRYEQYF; CDR3nt: TGTGCCAGCAGCCAAGACCACGGAGGGGGCAGGTACGAGCAGTACTTC
d_gene: -; abundance: -; len: 16; j_gene: TRBJ2-3; v_gene: TRBV24-1; CDR3aa: CATSDLRPGGTDTQYF; CDR3nt: TGTGCCACCAGTGATTTGCGGCCGGGAGGCACAGATACGCAGTATTTT
d_gene: -; abundance: -; len: 12; j_gene: TRBJ1-2; v_gene: TRBV19; CDR3aa: CATQGRNYGYTF; CDR3nt: TGTGCCACCCAGGGCAGAAACTATGGCTACACCTTC
d_gene: TRBD2; abundance: -; len: 15; j_gene: TRBJ2-5; v_gene: TRBV5-4; CDR3aa: CASTPGGGIQETQYF; CDR3nt: TGTGCCAGCACCCCTGGGGGGGGAATACAAGAGACCCAGTACTTC
d_gene: -; abundance: -; len: 14; j_gene: TRBJ1-6; v_gene: TRBV30; CDR3aa: CAWSVKGENSPLHF; CDR3nt: TGTGCCTGGAGTGTTAAAGGGGAAAATTCACCCCTCCACTTT
d_gene: -; abundance: -; len: 11; j_gene: TRBJ1-1; v_gene: TRBV6-5; CDR3aa: CASRYDTEAFF; CDR3nt: TGTGCCAGCCGGTACGACACTGAAGCTTTCTTT
d_gene: TRBD1; abundance: many; len: 15; j_gene: TRBJ1-6; v_gene: TRBV3-1/TRBV3-2; CDR3aa: CASSRQGLPNSPLHF; CDR3nt: TGTGCCAGCAGCCGACAGGGGTTGCCAAATTCACCCCTCCACTTT
d_gene: TRBD1; abundance: -; len: 15; j_gene: TRBJ1-2; v_gene: TRBV9; CDR3aa: CASSAGGQGVLQDTF; CDR3nt: TGTGCCAGCAGCGCAGGGGGACAGGGCGTCCTTCAAGACACCTTC
d_gene: -; abundance: -; len: 13; j_gene: TRBJ2-7; v_gene: TRBV19; CDR3aa: CASSIGRADEQYF; CDR3nt: TGTGCCAGTAGTATCGGCAGGGCGGACGAGCAGTACTTC
d_gene: -; abundance: -; len: 13; j_gene: TRBJ2-7; v_gene: TRBV7-2; CDR3aa: CASSHPGGYEQYF; CDR3nt: TGTGCCAGCAGCCATCCCGGGGGCTACGAGCAGTACTTC
d_gene: -; abundance: -; len: 13; j_gene: TRBJ1-1; v_gene: TRBV9; CDR3aa: CASSAVDRVEAFF; CDR3nt: TGTGCCAGCAGCGCCGTGGACAGAGTAGAAGCTTTCTTT
d_gene: TRBD1; abundance: -; len: 15; j_gene: TRBJ2-3; v_gene: TRBV28; CDR3aa: CASSPGGARSDTQYF; CDR3nt: TGTGCCAGCAGTCCAGGGGGCGCCAGATCAGATACGCAGTATTTT
d_gene: TRBD2; abundance: -; len: 13; j_gene: TRBJ2-3; v_gene: TRBV28; CDR3aa: CASKAGVEDTQYF; CDR3nt: TGTGCCAGCAAAGCGGGAGTGGAAGATACGCAGTATTTT
d_gene: TRBD1; abundance: -; len: 19; j_gene: TRBJ2-6; v_gene: TRBV6-2/TRBV6-3; CDR3aa: CASSYPATGAFSGANVLTF; CDR3nt: TGTGCCAGCAGTTACCCTGCGACAGGGGCCTTCTCTGGGGCCAACGTCCTGACTTTC
d_gene: TRBD1; abundance: -; len: 14; j_gene: TRBJ2-1; v_gene: TRBV29-1; CDR3aa: CSEKGQGAGNEQFF; CDR3nt: TGCAGTGAGAAGGGACAGGGGGCCGGGAATGAGCAGTTCTTC
d_gene: -; abundance: -; len: 13; j_gene: TRBJ2-3; v_gene: TRBV20-1; CDR3aa: CSASQGSTDTQYF; CDR3nt: TGCAGTGCAAGTCAGGGGAGCACAGATACGCAGTATTTT